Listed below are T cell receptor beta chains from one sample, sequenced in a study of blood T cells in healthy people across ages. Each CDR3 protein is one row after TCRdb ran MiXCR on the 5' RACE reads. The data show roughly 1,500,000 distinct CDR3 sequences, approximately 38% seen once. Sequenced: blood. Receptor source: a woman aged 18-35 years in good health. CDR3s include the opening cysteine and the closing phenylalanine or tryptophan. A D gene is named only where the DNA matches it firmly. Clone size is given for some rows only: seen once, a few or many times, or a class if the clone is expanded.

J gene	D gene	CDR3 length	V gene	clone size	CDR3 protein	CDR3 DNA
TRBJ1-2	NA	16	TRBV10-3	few	CAISESGRGPNYGYTF	TGTGCCATCAGTGAGTCGGGAAGGGGCCCTAACTATGGCTACACCTTC
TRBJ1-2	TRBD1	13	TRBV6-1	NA	CASSRDRAHGYTF	TGTGCCAGCTCCCGGGACAGGGCCCATGGCTACACCTTC
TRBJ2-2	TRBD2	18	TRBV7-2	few	CASSLSATSGGAAGELFF	TGTGCCAGCAGCTTATCGGCGACTAGCGGGGGGGCGGCCGGGGAGCTGTTTTTT
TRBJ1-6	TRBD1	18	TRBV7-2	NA	CASSLEGLGTGTNSPLHF	TGTGCCAGCAGCTTAGAGGGGTTGGGGACAGGGACTAATTCACCCCTCCACTTT
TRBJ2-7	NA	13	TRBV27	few	CASKGPPAYEQYF	TGTGCCAGCAAGGGACCACCAGCCTACGAGCAGTACTTC
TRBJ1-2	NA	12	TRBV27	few	CASSNGHYGYTF	TGTGCCAGCAGTAACGGACACTATGGCTACACCTTC
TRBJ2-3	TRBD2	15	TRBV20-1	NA	CSARDAGGAGDTQYF	TGCAGTGCTAGAGACGCGGGGGGGGCGGGAGATACGCAGTATTTT
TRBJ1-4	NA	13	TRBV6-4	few	CARNRALDEKLFF	TGTGCCAGAAACCGGGCACTAGATGAAAAACTGTTTTTT
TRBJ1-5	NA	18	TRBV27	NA	CASSLNRSPGSSNQPQHF	TGTGCCAGCAGTTTAAACAGGTCCCCGGGGTCGAGCAATCAGCCCCAGCATTTT
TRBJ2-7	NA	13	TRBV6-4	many	CASSVGGTYEQYF	TGTGCCAGCAGTGTTGGAGGGACCTACGAGCAGTACTTC
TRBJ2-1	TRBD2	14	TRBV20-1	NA	CSAPGTRDYNEQFF	TGCAGTGCTCCTGGGACTAGAGACTACAATGAGCAGTTCTTC
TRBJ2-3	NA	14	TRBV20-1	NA	CSADLGRVSDTQYF	TGCAGTGCCGACCTGGGCAGGGTGTCAGATACGCAGTATTTT
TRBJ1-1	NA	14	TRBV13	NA	CASSRPGGDGEAFF	TGTGCCAGCAGCCGTCCGGGGGGGGACGGTGAAGCTTTCTTT
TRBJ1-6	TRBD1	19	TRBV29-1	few	CSVESRLGQANSYNSPLHF	TGCAGCGTTGAGTCCCGATTGGGACAGGCAAACTCCTATAATTCACCCCTCCACTTT
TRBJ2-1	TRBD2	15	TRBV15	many	CATSRDRGTSNEQFF	TGTGCCACCAGCAGAGATCGGGGGACTAGCAATGAGCAGTTCTTC
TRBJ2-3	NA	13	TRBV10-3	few	CAISDPRTDTQYF	TGTGCCATCAGTGACCCAAGGACAGATACGCAGTATTTT
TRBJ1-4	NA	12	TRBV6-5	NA	CASSYSTGKLFF	TGTGCCAGCAGTTACTCGACGGGAAAACTGTTTTTT
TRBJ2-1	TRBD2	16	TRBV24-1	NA	CATSDWTSGSYNEQFF	TGTGCCACCAGTGATTGGACTAGCGGGTCCTACAATGAGCAGTTCTTC
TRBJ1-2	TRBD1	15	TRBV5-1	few	CASSYRDRGLYGYTF	TGCGCCAGCAGCTACCGGGACAGAGGTCTCTATGGCTACACCTTC
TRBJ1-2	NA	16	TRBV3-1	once	CASSQGGRGLWYGYTF	TGTGCCAGCAGCCAAGGTGGGAGGGGATTATGGTATGGCTACACCTTC
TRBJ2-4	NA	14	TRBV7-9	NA	CTSSLTGQIHIQYF	TGTACCAGCAGCCTGACGGGCCAGATCCACATTCAGTACTTC
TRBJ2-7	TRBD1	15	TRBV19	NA	CASSIGAGGPYEQYF	TGTGCCAGTAGTATAGGGGCAGGGGGTCCCTACGAGCAGTACTTC
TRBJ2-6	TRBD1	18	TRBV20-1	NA	CSARDSRQGSSGANVLTF	TGCAGTGCTAGAGATTCGAGACAGGGAAGTTCTGGGGCCAACGTCCTGACTTTC
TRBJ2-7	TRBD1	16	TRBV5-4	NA	CASTPRPGQGTYEQYF	TGTGCCAGCACCCCAAGGCCGGGACAGGGAACCTACGAGCAGTACTTC
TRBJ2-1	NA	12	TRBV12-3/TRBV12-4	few	CASSTGTNEQFF	TGTGCCAGCAGCACCGGTACCAATGAGCAGTTCTTC
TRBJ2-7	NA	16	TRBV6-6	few	CASSSAGQPEAYEQYF	TGTGCCAGCAGTTCGGCTGGGCAGCCCGAGGCTTACGAGCAGTACTTC
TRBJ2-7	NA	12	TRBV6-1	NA	CASSGTTVEQYF	TGTGCCAGCAGTGGAACGACCGTTGAGCAGTACTTC
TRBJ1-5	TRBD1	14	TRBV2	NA	CASTATGVNQPQHF	TGTGCCAGCACCGCGACAGGGGTCAATCAGCCCCAGCATTTT
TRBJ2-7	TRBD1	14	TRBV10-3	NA	CAISSGQGPGEEYF	TGTGCCATCAGTAGCGGACAGGGGCCTGGCGAGGAGTACTTC
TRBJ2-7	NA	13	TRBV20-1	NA	CSASGAGSYEQYF	TGCAGTGCCTCGGGAGCTGGTTCCTACGAGCAGTACTTC
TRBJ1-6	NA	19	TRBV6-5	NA	CASSYSGLLSGANNSPLHF	TGTGCCAGCAGTTACTCAGGGCTTCTCAGCGGGGCTAATAATTCACCCCTCCACTTT
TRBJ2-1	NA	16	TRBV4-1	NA	CASSQDPWDLNDEQFF	TGCGCCAGCAGCCAAGATCCGTGGGACTTAAACGATGAGCAGTTCTTC
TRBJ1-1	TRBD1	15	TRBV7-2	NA	CASSLDGTDNTEAFF	TGTGCCAGCAGCTTAGATGGGACAGACAACACTGAAGCTTTCTTT
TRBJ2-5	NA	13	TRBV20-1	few	CSAPRDDQETQYF	TGCAGTGCCCCCCGGGACGACCAAGAGACCCAGTACTTC
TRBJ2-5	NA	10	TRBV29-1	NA	CSVYRGTQYF	TGCAGCGTGTATAGGGGGACCCAGTACTTC
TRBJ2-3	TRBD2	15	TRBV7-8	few	CASSRTSGNPDTQYF	TGTGCCAGCAGCCGGACTAGCGGGAACCCAGATACGCAGTATTTT
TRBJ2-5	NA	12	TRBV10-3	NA	CAISGSSETQYF	TGTGCCATCAGCGGGAGTTCAGAGACCCAGTACTTC